This paragraph covers one TCR beta chain sequence. The data are from a study of blood T cell repertoires in COVID-19. In the study overall: Specimens from acute and convalescent COVID-19 originated in the United States, Italy and Spain.

Clones were sequenced by immunoSEQ multiplex PCR, and TCRdb holds only the in-frame ones, with some missing. This table holds some 250,000 clones, roughly 85% found once. The CDR3 covers 15 residues. V lost 2 bases, J lost 0 bases, and 11 bases lay in between. Looked up from germline, CDR1 is SGHDT and CDR2 is YYEEEE. The sequenced sample consisted of peripheral blood. The origin of this receptor is a young woman with acute or convalescent COVID-19. V usage is TRBV5-6 and J usage is TRBJ2-5; no clear D gene. The CDR3 nucleotides read TGTGCCAGCAGCTTAAACCTTGACTACCAAGAGACCCAGTACTTC. Protein product: CASSLNLDYQETQYF. Supplemented by reference TRBV5-6 and TRBJ2-5, the full variable domain reads DAGVTQSPTHLIKTRGQQVTLRCSPKSGHDTVSWYQQALGQGPQFIFQYYEEEERQRGNFPDRFSGHQFPNYSSELNVNALLLGDSALYLCASSLNLDYQETQYFGPGTRLLVL.